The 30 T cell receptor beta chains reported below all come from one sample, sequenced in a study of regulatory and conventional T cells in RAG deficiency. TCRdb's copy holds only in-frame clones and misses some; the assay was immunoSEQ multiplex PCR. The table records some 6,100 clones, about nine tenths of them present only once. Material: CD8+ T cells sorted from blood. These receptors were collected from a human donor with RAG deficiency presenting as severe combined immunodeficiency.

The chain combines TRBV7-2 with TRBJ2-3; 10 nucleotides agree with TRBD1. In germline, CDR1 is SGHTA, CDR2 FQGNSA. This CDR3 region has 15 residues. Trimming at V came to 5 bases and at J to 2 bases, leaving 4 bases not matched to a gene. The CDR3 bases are TGTGCCAGCAGCCCCCGACAGGGGGCCACAGATACGCAGTATTTT. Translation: CASSPRQGATDTQYF.

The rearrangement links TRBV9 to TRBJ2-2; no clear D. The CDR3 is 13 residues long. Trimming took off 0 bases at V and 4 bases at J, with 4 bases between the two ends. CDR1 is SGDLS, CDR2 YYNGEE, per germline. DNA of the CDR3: TGTGCCAGCAGCGTAGGGGGCACCGGGGAGCTGTTTTTT. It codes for CASSVGGTGELFF. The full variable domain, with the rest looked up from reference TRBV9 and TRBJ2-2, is DSGVTQTPKHLITATGQRVTLRCSPRSGDLSVYWYQQSLDQGLQFLIQYYNGEERAKGNILERFSAQQFPDLHSELNLSSLELGDSALYFCASSVGGTGELFFGEGSRLTVL.

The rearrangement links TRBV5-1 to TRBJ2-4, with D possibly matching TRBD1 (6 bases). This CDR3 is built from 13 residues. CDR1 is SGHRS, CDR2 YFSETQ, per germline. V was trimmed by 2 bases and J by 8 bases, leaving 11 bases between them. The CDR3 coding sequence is TGCGCCAGCAGCTTTACAGGGTCGGACATTCAGTACTTC. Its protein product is CASSFTGSDIQYF.

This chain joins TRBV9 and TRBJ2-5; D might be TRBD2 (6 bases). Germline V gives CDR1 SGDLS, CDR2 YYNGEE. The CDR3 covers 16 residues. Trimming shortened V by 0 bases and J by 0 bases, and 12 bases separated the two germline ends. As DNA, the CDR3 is TGTGCCAGCAGCGTAGTTGCGGGGACGAACCAAGAGACCCAGTACTTC. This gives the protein CASSVVAGTNQETQYF.

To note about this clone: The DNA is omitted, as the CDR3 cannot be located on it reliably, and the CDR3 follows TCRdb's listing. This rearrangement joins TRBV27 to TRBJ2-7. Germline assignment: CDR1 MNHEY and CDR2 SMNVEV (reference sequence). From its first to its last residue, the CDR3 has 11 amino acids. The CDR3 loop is CASILGYEQYF.

Here the CDR3 reads CASSFQGARYGYTF. CDR3 sequence (DNA): TGTGCCAGCAGCTTCCAGGGGGCGCGGTATGGCTACACCTTC. The chain is built from TRBV11-2 and TRBJ1-2; 8 positions match TRBD1. From germline, CDR1 is SGHAT and CDR2 FQNNGV. With V trimmed by 3 bases and J by 5 bases, 5 bases remained unmatched. The CDR3 runs to 14 residues.

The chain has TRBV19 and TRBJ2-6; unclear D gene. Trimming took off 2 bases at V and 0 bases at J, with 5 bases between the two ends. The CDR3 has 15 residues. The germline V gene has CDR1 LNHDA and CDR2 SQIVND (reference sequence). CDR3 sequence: CASSIYDSGANVLTF. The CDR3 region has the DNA TGTGCCAGTAGTATATATGACTCTGGGGCCAACGTCCTGACTTTC. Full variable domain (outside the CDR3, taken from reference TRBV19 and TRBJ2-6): DGGITQSPKYLFRKEGQNVTLSCEQNLNHDAMYWYRQDPGQGLRLIYYSQIVNDFQKGDIAEGYSVSREKKESFPLTVTSAQKNPTAFYLCASSIYDSGANVLTFGAGSRLTVL.

The CDR3 coding sequence is TGCAGCGTTGAGGTGGGACCGGCCTACGAGCAGTACTTC. Translated, it gives CSVEVGPAYEQYF. The rearrangement joins TRBV29-1 to TRBJ2-7, with D perhaps given as TRBD1 or TRBD2 (5 bases each). Germline V gives CDR1 SQVTM, CDR2 ANQGSEA. V dropped 3 bases and J dropped 2 bases, with 11 bases sitting between them. CDR3 size: 13 residues.

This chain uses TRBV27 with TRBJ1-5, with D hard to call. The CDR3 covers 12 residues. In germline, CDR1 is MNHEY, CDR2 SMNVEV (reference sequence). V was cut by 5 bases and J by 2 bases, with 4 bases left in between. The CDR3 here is CASSRRNQPQHF. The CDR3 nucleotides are TGTGCCAGCAGTCGCCGCAATCAGCCCCAGCATTTT.

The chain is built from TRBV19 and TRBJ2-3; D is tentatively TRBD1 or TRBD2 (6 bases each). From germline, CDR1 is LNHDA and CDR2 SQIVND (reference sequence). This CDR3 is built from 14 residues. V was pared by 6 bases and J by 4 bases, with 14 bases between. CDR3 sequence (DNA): TGTGCCAGTAGGGTCTGGGGGGCCGCAGATACGCAGTATTTT. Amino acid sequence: CASRVWGAADTQYF.

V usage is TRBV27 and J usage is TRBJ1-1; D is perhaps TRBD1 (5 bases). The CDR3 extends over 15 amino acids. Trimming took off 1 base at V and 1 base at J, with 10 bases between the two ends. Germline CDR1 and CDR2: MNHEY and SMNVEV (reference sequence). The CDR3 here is CASSLYWGGNTEAFF. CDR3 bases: TGTGCCAGCAGTTTATATTGGGGGGGGAACACTGAAGCTTTCTTT.

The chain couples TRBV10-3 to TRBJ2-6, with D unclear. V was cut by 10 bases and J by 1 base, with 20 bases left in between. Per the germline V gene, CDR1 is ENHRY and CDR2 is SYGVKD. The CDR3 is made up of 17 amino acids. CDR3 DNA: TGTGCCACCTTAAGTCGGAGCTCGACTTCTGGGGCCAACGTCCTGACTTTC. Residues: CATLSRSSTSGANVLTF.

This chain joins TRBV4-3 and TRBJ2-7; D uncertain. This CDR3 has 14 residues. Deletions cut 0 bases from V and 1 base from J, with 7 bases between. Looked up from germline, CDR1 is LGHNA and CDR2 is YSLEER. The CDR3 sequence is CASSQDGESYEQYF. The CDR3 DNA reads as TGCGCCAGCAGCCAAGATGGGGAATCCTACGAGCAGTACTTC.

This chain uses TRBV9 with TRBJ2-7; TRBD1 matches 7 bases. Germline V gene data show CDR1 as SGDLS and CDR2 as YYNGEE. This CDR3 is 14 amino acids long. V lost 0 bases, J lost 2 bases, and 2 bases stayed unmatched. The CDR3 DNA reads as TGTGCCAGCAGCGTAGGTGGGACAGCCTACGAGCAGTACTTC. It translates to CASSVGGTAYEQYF. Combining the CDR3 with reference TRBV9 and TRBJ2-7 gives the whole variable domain DSGVTQTPKHLITATGQRVTLRCSPRSGDLSVYWYQQSLDQGLQFLIQYYNGEERAKGNILERFSAQQFPDLHSELNLSSLELGDSALYFCASSVGGTAYEQYFGPGTRLTVT.

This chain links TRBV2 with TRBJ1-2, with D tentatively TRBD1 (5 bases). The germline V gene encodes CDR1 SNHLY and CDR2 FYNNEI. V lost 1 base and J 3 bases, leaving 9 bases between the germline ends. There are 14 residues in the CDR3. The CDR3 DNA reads TGTGCCAGCAGTGAAGATGCAGGGTACTATGGCTACACCTTC. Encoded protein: CASSEDAGYYGYTF. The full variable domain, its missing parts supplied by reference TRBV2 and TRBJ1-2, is EPEVTQTPSHQVTQMGQEVILRCVPISNHLYFYWYRQILGQKVEFLVSFYNNEISEKSEIFDDQFSVERPDGSNFTLKIRSTKLEDSAMYFCASSEDAGYYGYTFGSGTRLTVV.

The CDR3 reads CSARDYYEQYF. CDR3 nucleotide sequence: TGCAGTGCTAGGGACTACTACGAGCAGTACTTC. V gene TRBV20-1 combines with J gene TRBJ2-7; D might be TRBD2 (6 bases). The V end lost 3 bases, the J end lost 3 bases, and 6 bases lay between the germline ends. The V gene's germline CDR1 is DFQATT and CDR2 SNEGSKA (reference sequence). The CDR3 totals 11 residues.

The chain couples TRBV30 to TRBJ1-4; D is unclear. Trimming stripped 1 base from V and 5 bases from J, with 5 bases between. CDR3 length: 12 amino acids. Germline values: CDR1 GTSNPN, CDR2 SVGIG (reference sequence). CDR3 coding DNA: TGTGCCTGGAGTGCGACCAATGAAAAACTGTTTTTT. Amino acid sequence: CAWSATNEKLFF. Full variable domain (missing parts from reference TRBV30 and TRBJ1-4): SQTIHQWPATLVQPVGSPLSLECTVEGTSNPNLYWYRQAAGRGLQLLFYSVGIGQISSEVPQNLSASRPQDRQFILSSKKLLLSDSGFYLCAWSATNEKLFFGSGTQLSVL.

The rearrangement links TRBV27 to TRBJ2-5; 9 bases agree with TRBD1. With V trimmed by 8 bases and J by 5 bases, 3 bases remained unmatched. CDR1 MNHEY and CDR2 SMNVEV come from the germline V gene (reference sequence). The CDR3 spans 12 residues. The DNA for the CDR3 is TGTGCCAGCGGGACAGGGAGGGAGACCCAGTACTTC. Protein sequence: CASGTGRETQYF.

The DNA of the CDR3 is TGTGCCAGCAGCGGGAGTTCGGGTCCACACTACAATGAGCAGTTCTTC. Residues: CASSGSSGPHYNEQFF. The chain is built from TRBV5-4 and TRBJ2-1; D may be TRBD2 (5 bases). Trimming took off 4 bases at V and 3 bases at J, with 17 bases between the two ends. Germline assignment: CDR1 SGHNT and CDR2 YYREEE (reference sequence). The CDR3 totals 16 residues.

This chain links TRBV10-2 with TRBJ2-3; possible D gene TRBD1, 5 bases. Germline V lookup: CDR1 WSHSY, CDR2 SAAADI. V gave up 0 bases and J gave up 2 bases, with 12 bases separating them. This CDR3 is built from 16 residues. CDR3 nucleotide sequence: TGCGCCAGCAGTGAGTCGTCCGGACACATCACAGATACGCAGTATTTT. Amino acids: CASSESSGHITDTQYF.

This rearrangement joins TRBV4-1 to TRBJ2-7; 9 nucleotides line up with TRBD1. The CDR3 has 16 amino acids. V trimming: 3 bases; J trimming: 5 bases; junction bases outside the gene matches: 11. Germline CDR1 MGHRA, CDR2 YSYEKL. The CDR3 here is CASSHPGTGSLHEQYF. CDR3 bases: TGCGCCAGCAGCCATCCCGGGACAGGGAGTCTCCACGAGCAGTACTTC.

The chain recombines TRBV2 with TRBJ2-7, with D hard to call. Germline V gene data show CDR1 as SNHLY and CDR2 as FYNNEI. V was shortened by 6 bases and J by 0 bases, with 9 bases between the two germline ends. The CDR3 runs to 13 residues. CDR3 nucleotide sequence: TGTGCCAGCAGCTGGGCCCCCTCCTACGAGCAGTACTTC. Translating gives CASSWAPSYEQYF.

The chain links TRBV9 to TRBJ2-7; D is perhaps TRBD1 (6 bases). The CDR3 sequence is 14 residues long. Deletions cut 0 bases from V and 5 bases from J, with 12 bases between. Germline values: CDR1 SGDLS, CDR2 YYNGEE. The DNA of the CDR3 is TGTGCCAGCAGCGTAGGGACAGCTCTTCACGAGCAGTACTTC. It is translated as CASSVGTALHEQYF. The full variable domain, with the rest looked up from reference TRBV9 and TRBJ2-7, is DSGVTQTPKHLITATGQRVTLRCSPRSGDLSVYWYQQSLDQGLQFLIQYYNGEERAKGNILERFSAQQFPDLHSELNLSSLELGDSALYFCASSVGTALHEQYFGPGTRLTVT.

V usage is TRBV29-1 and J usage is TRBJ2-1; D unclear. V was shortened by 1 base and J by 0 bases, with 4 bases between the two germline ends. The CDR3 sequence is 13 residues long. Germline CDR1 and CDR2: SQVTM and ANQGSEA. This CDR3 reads CSVEGGSYNEQFF. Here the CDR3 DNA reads TGCAGCGTTGAAGGGGGCTCCTACAATGAGCAGTTCTTC.

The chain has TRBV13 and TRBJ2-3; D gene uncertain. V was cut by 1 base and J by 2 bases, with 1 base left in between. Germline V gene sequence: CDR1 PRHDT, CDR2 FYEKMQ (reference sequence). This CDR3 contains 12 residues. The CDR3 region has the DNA TGTGCCAGCAGCTTAGACACAGATACGCAGTATTTT. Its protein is CASSLDTDTQYF. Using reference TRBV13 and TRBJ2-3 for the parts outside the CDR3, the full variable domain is AAGVIQSPRHLIKEKRETATLKCYPIPRHDTVYWYQQGPGQDPQFLISFYEKMQSDKGSIPDRFSAQQFSDYHSELNMSSLELGDSALYFCASSLDTDTQYFGPGTRLTVL.

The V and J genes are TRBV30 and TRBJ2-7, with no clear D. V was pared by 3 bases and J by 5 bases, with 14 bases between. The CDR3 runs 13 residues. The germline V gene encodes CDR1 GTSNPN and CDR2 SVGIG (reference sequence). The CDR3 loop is CAWSRFIGHEQYF. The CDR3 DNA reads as TGTGCCTGGAGCCGTTTTATCGGCCACGAGCAGTACTTC.

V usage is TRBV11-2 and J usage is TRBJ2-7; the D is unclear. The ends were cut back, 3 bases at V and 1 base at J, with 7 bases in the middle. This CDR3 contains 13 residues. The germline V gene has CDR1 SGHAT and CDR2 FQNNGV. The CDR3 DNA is TGTGCCAGCAGCTTTTCCGGTTCCTACGAGCAGTACTTC. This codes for CASSFSGSYEQYF.

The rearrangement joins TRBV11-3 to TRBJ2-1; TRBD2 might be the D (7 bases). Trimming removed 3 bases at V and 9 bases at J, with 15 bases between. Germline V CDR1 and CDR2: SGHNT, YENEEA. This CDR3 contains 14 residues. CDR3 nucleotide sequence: TGTGCCAGCAGCTTCTCCGGGGGGCACGGTGAGCAGTTCTTC. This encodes CASSFSGGHGEQFF.

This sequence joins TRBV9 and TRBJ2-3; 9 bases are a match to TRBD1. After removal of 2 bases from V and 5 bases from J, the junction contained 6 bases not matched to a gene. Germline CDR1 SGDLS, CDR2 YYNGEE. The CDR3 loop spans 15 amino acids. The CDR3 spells CASSVGQGVGDTQYF. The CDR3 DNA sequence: TGTGCCAGCAGCGTGGGACAGGGCGTGGGAGATACGCAGTATTTT.

In nucleotides, the CDR3 is TGTGCCAGCAGAAAAGGCTCTGGGGCCAACGTCCTGACTTTC. Translated, it gives CASRKGSGANVLTF. The V call is TRBV11-2, the J call TRBJ2-6, with D unresolved. The CDR3 covers 14 residues. The V gene's germline CDR1 is SGHAT and CDR2 FQNNGV. Trimming shortened V by 6 bases and J by 0 bases, and 6 bases separated the two germline ends.